This T cell receptor (beta chain) was obtained from a study of T-cell memory formation after mild COVID-19. A single record per CDR3 protein comes from TCRdb applying MiXCR to the 5' RACE reads. The table records 390,000 or so distinct CDR3 sequences, approximately 15% of them present only once. This clonotype has ten or more counts. The CDR3 loop spans 15 amino acids. V was pared by 4 bases and J by 0 bases, with 11 bases between. Germline V CDR1 and CDR2: SGHRS, YFSETQ. The clonotype originates from a man between 18 and 29 years old who had mild COVID-19 (a few samples of this study predate the infection). Cell type and time point are not known. The sequencing input was PBMCs or a T cell subset sorted from them (not recorded which). V is TRBV5-1 and J is TRBJ1-3, with a tentative D call TRBD1 (6 bases). The CDR3 bases are TGCGCCAGCAGCCTGGGACAAATCTCTGGAAACACCATATATTTT. Translation gives CASSLGQISGNTIYF.